This T cell receptor (beta chain) was captured by sequencing in a study of blood T cells in healthy people across ages. Next came a second PCR, run for roughly 6 to 11 cycles, which used a sample-barcoded 5' primer along with a J-beta primer mix. TCRdb ran MiXCR on the 5' RACE reads and lists one entry per CDR3 protein. The data hold some 880,000 distinct CDR3 sequences, with roughly 34% observed a single time. In germline, CDR1 is SGDLS, CDR2 YYNGEE. Trimming pared 3 bases from V and 0 bases from J, leaving 11 bases between. There are 15 residues in the CDR3. This clonotype showed up just a few times.

This receptor was taken from a young man in good health. This chain uses TRBV9 with TRBJ2-3; possible D gene TRBD2, 7 bases. Sequencing was performed on blood. The CDR3 nucleotides are TGTGCCAGCAGCGCGGGGGGCTGGAGCACAGATACGCAGTATTTT. Translating it yields CASSAGGWSTDTQYF.